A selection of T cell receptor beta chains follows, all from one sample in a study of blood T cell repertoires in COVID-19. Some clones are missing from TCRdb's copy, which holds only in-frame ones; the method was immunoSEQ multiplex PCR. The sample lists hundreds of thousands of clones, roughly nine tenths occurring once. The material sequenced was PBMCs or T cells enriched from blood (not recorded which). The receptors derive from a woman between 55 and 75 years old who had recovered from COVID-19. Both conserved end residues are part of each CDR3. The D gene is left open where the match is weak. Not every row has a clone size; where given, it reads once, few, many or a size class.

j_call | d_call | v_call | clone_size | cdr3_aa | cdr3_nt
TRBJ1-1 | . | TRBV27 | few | CASKYGGAMEAFF | TGTGCCAGCAAGTATGGGGGGGCGATGGAAGCTTTCTTT
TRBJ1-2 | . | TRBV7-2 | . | CASSFGGPNYGYTF | TGTGCCAGCAGCTTCGGAGGGCCTAACTATGGCTACACCTTC
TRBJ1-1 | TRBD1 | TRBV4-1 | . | CASSQAPDRGLRSTEAFF | TGCGCCAGCAGCCAAGCCCCAGACAGGGGGCTTAGGAGCACTGAAGCTTTCTTT
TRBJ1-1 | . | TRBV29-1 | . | CSVLGMNTEAFF | TGCAGCGTCCTCGGGATGAACACTGAAGCTTTCTTT
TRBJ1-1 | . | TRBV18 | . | CASSPGGNTEAFF | TGTGCCAGCTCACCAGGAGGGAACACTGAAGCTTTCTTT
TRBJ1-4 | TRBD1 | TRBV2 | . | CASRETGATNEKLFF | TGTGCCAGCAGGGAGACAGGGGCAACTAATGAAAAACTGTTTTTT
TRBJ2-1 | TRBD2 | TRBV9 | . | CASSVEVRGGPGNEQFF | TGTGCCAGCAGCGTAGAAGTACGGGGGGGTCCCGGGAATGAGCAGTTCTTC
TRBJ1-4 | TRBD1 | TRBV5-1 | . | CASSLAGTGLYEKLFF | TGCGCCAGCAGCTTGGCGGGGACAGGGCTTTATGAAAAACTGTTTTTT
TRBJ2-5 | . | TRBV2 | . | CASSEAETQYF | TGTGCCAGCAGTGAGGCCGAGACCCAGTACTTC
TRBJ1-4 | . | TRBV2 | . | CATSPRTTNEKLFF | TGTGCCACCTCCCCCAGAACAACTAATGAAAAACTGTTTTTT
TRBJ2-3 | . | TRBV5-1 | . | CASSPPLQGSDTQYF | TGCGCCAGCAGCCCCCCCTTACAGGGATCAGATACGCAGTATTTT
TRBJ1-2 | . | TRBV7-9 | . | CASSLEAGHGYTF | TGTGCCAGCAGCTTAGAGGCAGGGCATGGCTACACCTTC
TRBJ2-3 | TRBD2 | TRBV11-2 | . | CASSTWGGGTSTDTQYF | TGTGCCAGCAGCACATGGGGCGGGGGGACTTCCACAGATACGCAGTATTTT
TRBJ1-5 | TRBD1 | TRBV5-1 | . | CASSYGQGGNQPQHF | TGCGCCAGCAGCTACGGACAGGGGGGCAATCAGCCCCAGCATTTT
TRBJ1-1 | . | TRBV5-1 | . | CASSSLSGPTEAFF | TGCGCCAGCAGCTCTTTGTCAGGGCCCACTGAAGCTTTCTTT
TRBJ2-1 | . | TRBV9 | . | CASGVLSSYNEQFF | TGTGCCAGCGGAGTTCTCAGCTCCTACAATGAGCAGTTCTTC
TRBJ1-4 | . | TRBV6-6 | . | CASTPWGGRSEKLFF | TGTGCCAGCACCCCCTGGGGGGGGCGAAGCGAAAAACTGTTTTTT
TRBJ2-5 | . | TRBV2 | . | CASIGGRFQETQYF | TGTGCCAGCATTGGGGGGAGGTTCCAAGAGACCCAGTACTTC
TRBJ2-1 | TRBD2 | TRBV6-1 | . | CASSEIGGGRNEQFF | TGTGCCAGCAGTGAGATTGGCGGGGGAAGAAATGAGCAGTTCTTC
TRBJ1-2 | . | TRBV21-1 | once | CASSIKSGYGYTF | TGTGCCAGCAGCATCAAATCGGGATATGGCTACACCTTC
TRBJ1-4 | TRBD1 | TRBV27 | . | CASSFRDRGRTNEKLFF | TGTGCCAGCAGTTTCCGAGACAGGGGGCGGACTAATGAAAAACTGTTTTTT
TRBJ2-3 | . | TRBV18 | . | CASSPGGEFTDTQYF | TGTGCCAGCTCACCGGGCGGGGAATTCACAGATACGCAGTATTTT
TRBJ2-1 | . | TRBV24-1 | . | CATSDLMWATYNEQFF | TGTGCCACCAGTGATTTGATGTGGGCCACCTACAATGAGCAGTTCTTC
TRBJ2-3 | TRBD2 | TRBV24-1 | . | CATSEAGTSGGGLRDTQYF | TGTGCCACCAGTGAGGCAGGGACTAGCGGGGGGGGACTTCGTGATACGCAGTATTTT
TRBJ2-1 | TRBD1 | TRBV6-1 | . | CASSGRQGAISYNEQFF | TGTGCCAGCAGTGGGAGACAGGGGGCAATTTCCTACAATGAGCAGTTCTTC
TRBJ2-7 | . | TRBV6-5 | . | CASSSPDRWPHEQYF | TGTGCCAGCAGTTCCCCAGACAGATGGCCCCACGAGCAGTACTTC
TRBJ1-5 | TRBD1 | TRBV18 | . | CASSTTGVTNQPQHF | TGTGCCAGCTCAACGACAGGGGTCACGAATCAGCCCCAGCATTTT
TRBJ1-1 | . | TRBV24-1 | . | CATSAGSGPEAFF | TGTGCCACCAGTGCAGGGAGCGGGCCTGAAGCTTTCTTT
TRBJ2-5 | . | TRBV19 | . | CASSRLVQETQYF | TGTGCCAGTAGCCGACTAGTGCAAGAGACCCAGTACTTC
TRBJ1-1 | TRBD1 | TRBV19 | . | CASSTTTGSAEAFF | TGTGCCAGTAGTACTACGACAGGGTCTGCTGAAGCTTTCTTT
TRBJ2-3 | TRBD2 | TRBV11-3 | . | CASIEPAGTGDTQYF | TGTGCCAGCATCGAGCCAGCGGGGACTGGGGATACGCAGTATTTT